The present TCR beta chain was sequenced within a study of a mutant IDH1 vaccine in newly diagnosed glioma. Time point defined: baseline, week 1 (first vaccination visit). Noted treatment: pre-vaccination baseline after standard-of-care therapy. Repertoires were generated with immunoSEQ multiplex PCR, while TCRdb's copy carries only in-frame clones and drops some. The data show about 51,000 clones, with over 60% seen just once and approximately 1.8% held by the top ten. The V and J ends lost 1 base and 0 bases respectively, with 3 bases between them. Germline V CDR1 and CDR2: SEHNR, FQNEAQ (reference sequence). This CDR3 region has 13 residues.

This clonotype was sampled from a woman aged 40 to 50 with glioma. The sequencing used PBMCs, collected from a glioma patient treated with radiotherapy, temozolomide or both. The J gene is TRBJ2-5, the V gene TRBV7-9; D not certain. CDR3 protein: CASSLVDQETQYF. The CDR3 DNA reads TGTGCCAGCAGCTTAGTGGACCAAGAGACCCAGTACTTC.